The 5 T cell receptor beta chains in this list originate from one sample, sequenced in a study of read filtering for tumor transcriptome and immune sequencing. This library used approximately 390 ng RNA and molecular barcoded adaptors spanning alpha/delta and beta/gamma chains. From the reads, TCRdb called clonotypes with MiXCR, one entry per CDR3 protein. The table records 50,000 or so distinct CDR3 sequences, approximately 12% of them present only once. Source material: a population of CD138-negative cells sorted from bone marrow. These TCRs come from a donor at least 40 years old with multiple myeloma.

This clonotype was picked up many times. This chain connects TRBV12-3 or TRBV12-4 to TRBJ2-2; a weak D match, TRBD1 (6 bases). The V and J ends lost 5 bases and 6 bases respectively, with 16 bases between them. This CDR3 has 15 amino acids. DNA of the CDR3: TGTGCCAGCAGTGACAGGCGTAAGGTATCCGGGGAGCTGTTTTTT. Amino acid sequence: CASSDRRKVSGELFF.

As concerns this clonotype: A clone one base away is much larger, so this may be a read error. Since the CDR3 does not end with the conserved phenylalanine or tryptophan, this likely comes from a read error. This chain connects TRBV12-3 or TRBV12-4 to TRBJ2-7, with 9 bases matching TRBD2. The CDR3 spans 14 residues. Trimming at V came to 5 bases and at J to 2 bases, leaving 4 bases not matched to a gene. CDR3 region: CASSKTSGTYEQYS. DNA for the CDR3: TGTGCCAGCAGTAAGACTAGCGGAACCTACGAGCAGTACTCC.

This clonotype has ten or more counts. This chain links TRBV20-1 with TRBJ1-1; unclear D gene. There are 11 residues in the CDR3. In germline, CDR1 is DFQATT, CDR2 SNEGSKA (reference sequence). The CDR3 region is CRAGTNTEAFF. The CDR3 DNA follows: TGCAGGGCCGGAACGAACACTGAAGCTTTCTTT.

The gene calls are TRBV6-5 and TRBJ2-3; D not certain. CDR1 is MNHEY, CDR2 SVGAGI, per germline. The CDR3 extends over 14 amino acids. Deletions cut 0 bases from V and 6 bases from J, with 10 bases between. CDR3 nucleotides: TGTGCCAGCAGTTACTCGCAGAATATGGATACGCAGTATTTT. Its translation: CASSYSQNMDTQYF.

Ten or more counts support this clonotype. The rearrangement uses TRBV20-1 and TRBJ2-5; no clear D. Trimming stripped 4 bases from V and 2 bases from J, with 5 bases between. The germline gives CDR1 DFQATT, CDR2 SNEGSKA (reference sequence). CDR3 length: 11 residues. CDR3 coding DNA: TGCAGTGCTAATCCTCAAGAGACCCAGTACTTC. As protein: CSANPQETQYF.